In its sample, the clone carrying this T cell receptor beta chain was seen many times. As yet, its antigen is unknown. The CDR3 has 12 amino acids. From germline, CDR1 is SQVTM and CDR2 ANQGSEA. V lost 6 bases to trimming and J lost 1 base; unmatched junction nucleotides: 2. These data belong to a study of naive and memory T cell subsets. Study findings and constraints: Naive repertoires, especially CD8, held a few larger clonotypes, possibly memory cells re-expressing CD45RA. Gini index rose across naive, CM, EM and EMRA in CD4 and CD8.

An equimolar mix of two oligonucleotides served as the beta constant-region primer for TRBC1 and TRBC2. Nested alpha and beta constant-region primers with the SP2 primer drove four PCR rounds on ligated cDNA. An oligonucleotide with the SP2 primer and a 12-nucleotide UMI was ligated to the cDNA 3' end. TCRdb used MiXCR to reprocess the UMI-ligation and nested PCR reads, holding one entry per CDR3 protein. The sample consists of roughly 100,000 distinct CDR3 sequences, around 10% of them appearing once. The J gene is TRBJ1-1, the V gene TRBV29-1; 7 bases map to TRBD1. This sequence originates from a human donor in good health. What was sequenced was naive CD4+ T cells from blood. The CDR3 sequence is CSVDRANTEAFF. In DNA, the CDR3 is TGCAGCGTCGACAGGGCGAACACTGAAGCTTTCTTT. The full variable domain, rest sourced from reference TRBV29-1 and TRBJ1-1, is SAVISQKPSRDICQRGTSLTIQCQVDSQVTMMFWYRQQPGQSLTLIATANQGSEATYESGFVIDKFPISRPNLTFSTLTVSNMSPEDSSIYLCSVDRANTEAFFGQGTRLTVV.